These T cell receptor beta chains were read from a single sample in a study of cytomegalovirus exposure and HLA in healthy donors. The table came from immunoSEQ multiplex PCR; TCRdb's copy has only in-frame clones and leaves some out. The sample holds 250,000 to 350,000 clones, roughly 88% seen once. The sequenced material came from PBMCs. The receptors shown here come from a woman in her late teens or twenties in good health and CMV-seronegative. Both conserved end residues are part of each CDR3. The D gene is left open where the match is weak. Not all rows give a size; the values are once, few, many and, for expanded clones, a class.

TRBD1 | TRBJ2-7 | once | TRBV28 | TGTGCCAGCCTTGAGACAGGGGGGTCCTACGAGCAGTACTTC | CASLETGGSYEQYF
TRBD1 | TRBJ1-6 | NA | TRBV27 | TGTGCCAGCAGTTTCCGGGACAGGGGCTCACCCCTCCACTTT | CASSFRDRGSPLHF
NA | TRBJ2-7 | NA | TRBV6-5 | TGTGCCAGCAGTTACTCGACAATTAGCGCGACAAGCGAGCAGTACTTC | CASSYSTISATSEQYF
NA | TRBJ2-1 | NA | TRBV6-1 | TGTGCCAGCAAGGACACCTACAATGAGCAGTTCTTC | CASKDTYNEQFF
TRBD1 | TRBJ2-7 | NA | TRBV4-1 | TGCGCCAGCAGCGGCGACAGGGGATACGAGCAGTACTTC | CASSGDRGYEQYF
NA | TRBJ2-7 | NA | TRBV7-2 | TGTGCCAGCAGCTTACTTGGCGGGGGCACCTACGAGCAGTACTTC | CASSLLGGGTYEQYF
NA | TRBJ1-1 | NA | TRBV5-6 | TGTGCCAGCAGCTTGGGACAGGCTCCGAACACTGAAGCTTTCTTT | CASSLGQAPNTEAFF
TRBD1 | TRBJ1-1 | NA | TRBV19 | TGTGCCAGTAGTATTGGGACAGGGGGTACTGAAGCTTTCTTT | CASSIGTGGTEAFF
NA | TRBJ2-4 | NA | TRBV6-5 | TGTGCCAGCAGTTACCAACAGGGCACCAAAAACATTCAGTACTTC | CASSYQQGTKNIQYF
TRBD2 | TRBJ2-5 | NA | TRBV7-2 | TGTGCCAGCAGCGAAAGACTAGCGGCTCGCCCACTCGTAGAGACCCAGTACTTC | CASSERLAARPLVETQYF
NA | TRBJ2-5 | NA | TRBV18 | TGTGCCAGCTCACCGACCGGGTCGAAGCAAGAGACCCAGTACTTC | CASSPTGSKQETQYF
NA | TRBJ1-2 | NA | TRBV29-1 | TGCAGCGTTGGACGGAGTGGGGGGTATGGCTACACCTTC | CSVGRSGGYGYTF
TRBD2 | TRBJ2-5 | NA | TRBV29-1 | TGCAGCGTTGGTAGCGGGACGCAAGAGACCCAGTACTTC | CSVGSGTQETQYF
NA | TRBJ2-7 | NA | TRBV2 | TGTGCCAGCAGTGAACCAAACCCGGGTCCGAGGTACTTC | CASSEPNPGPRYF
TRBD1 | TRBJ2-7 | NA | TRBV6-1 | TGTGCCAGCAGCGTAGGACAGGGGGCAGACGAGCAGTACTTC | CASSVGQGADEQYF
NA | TRBJ2-7 | NA | TRBV28 | TGTGCCAGCAATGCGGTGAGCTCCTACGAGCAGTACTTC | CASNAVSSYEQYF
NA | TRBJ1-5 | NA | TRBV6-5 | TGTGCCAGCAGGAGAAGCAGGGATCAGCCCCAGCATTTT | CASRRSRDQPQHF
TRBD2 | TRBJ2-1 | NA | TRBV7-3 | TGTGCCAGCAGCCCGAGCGGGACCTCCTACAATGAGCAGTTCTTC | CASSPSGTSYNEQFF
TRBD1 | TRBJ1-2 | few | TRBV7-2 | TGTGCCAGCAGCTTAACAGGGGGCGGCGGCTACACCTTC | CASSLTGGGGYTF
TRBD1 | TRBJ2-7 | once | TRBV4-1 | TGCGCCAGCAGCCAGCCGGGACAGAGCTACGAGCAGTACTTC | CASSQPGQSYEQYF
NA | TRBJ2-5 | NA | TRBV18 | TGTGCCAGCTCACCCCCGACGGGTTGGCAAGGGACCCAGTACTTC | CASSPPTGWQGTQYF
TRBD1 | TRBJ2-7 | NA | TRBV4-1 | TGCGCCAGCAGTCCTATCGGGACAGGAGCCTACGAGCAGTACTTC | CASSPIGTGAYEQYF
NA | TRBJ2-7 | NA | TRBV6-1 | TGTGCCAGCAGTGAAGGAAGGAGGATGGGGACCTACGAGCAGTACTTC | CASSEGRRMGTYEQYF
TRBD1 | TRBJ1-1 | NA | TRBV6-1 | TGTGCCAGCAGAGAGACAGGGGACACTGAAGCTTTCTTT | CASRETGDTEAFF